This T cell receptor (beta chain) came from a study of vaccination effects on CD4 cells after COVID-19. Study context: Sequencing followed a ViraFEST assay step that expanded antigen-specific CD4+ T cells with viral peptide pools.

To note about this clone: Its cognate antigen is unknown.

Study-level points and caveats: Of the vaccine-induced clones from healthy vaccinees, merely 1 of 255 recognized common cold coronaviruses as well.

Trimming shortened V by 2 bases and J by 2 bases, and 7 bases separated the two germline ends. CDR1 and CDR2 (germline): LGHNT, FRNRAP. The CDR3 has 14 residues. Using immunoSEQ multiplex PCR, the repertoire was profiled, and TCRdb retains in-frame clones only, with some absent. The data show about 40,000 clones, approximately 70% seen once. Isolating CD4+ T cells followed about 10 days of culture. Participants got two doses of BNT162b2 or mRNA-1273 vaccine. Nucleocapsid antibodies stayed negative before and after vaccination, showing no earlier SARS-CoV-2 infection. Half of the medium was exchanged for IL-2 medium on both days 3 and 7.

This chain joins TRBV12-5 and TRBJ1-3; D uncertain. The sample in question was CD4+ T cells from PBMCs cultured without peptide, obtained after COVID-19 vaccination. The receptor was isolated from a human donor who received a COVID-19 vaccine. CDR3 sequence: CASGLPGTGNTIYF. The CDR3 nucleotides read TGTGCTAGTGGTTTGCCGGGGACTGGAAACACCATATATTTT.